These T cell receptor beta chains were read from a single sample in a study of cytomegalovirus exposure and HLA in healthy donors. The repertoire was sequenced with immunoSEQ multiplex PCR; TCRdb's copy has only in-frame clones and lacks some. The sample lists 140,000 or so clones, roughly nine tenths occurring once. Sequencing was done on a sample of PBMCs. The receptors were sampled from a woman aged 18-35 years in good health and CMV-seropositive. The CDR3 runs from the conserved cysteine through the conserved F or W. A D gene is named only where the DNA matches it firmly. Clone size is not always given. Where it is, it says once, few, many or a class for expanded clones.

abundance | j_gene | d_gene | v_gene | CDR3aa | CDR3nt
NA | TRBJ1-2 | NA | TRBV6-5 | CASSYGSLVYGYTF | TGTGCCAGCAGTTACGGTTCCTTGGTCTACGGCTACACCTTC
once | TRBJ1-5 | NA | TRBV19 | CASSIGYRPSNQPQHF | TGTGCCAGTAGTATAGGCTACAGGCCCTCCAATCAGCCCCAGCATTTT
NA | TRBJ1-1 | NA | TRBV14 | CASSQGGREAFF | TGTGCCAGCAGCCAAGGGGGGAGGGAAGCTTTCTTT
few | TRBJ1-2 | TRBD1 | TRBV2 | CASSDRGQSGYTF | TGTGCCAGCAGTGACAGGGGGCAGAGTGGCTACACCTTC
NA | TRBJ1-6 | NA | TRBV19 | CASSIDLAGADNSPLHF | TGTGCCAGTAGTATAGATCTCGCAGGGGCAGATAATTCACCCCTCCACTTT
NA | TRBJ1-2 | NA | TRBV5-1 | CASSPRTTSGDGYTF | TGCGCCAGCAGCCCCCGGACAACCTCCGGCGATGGCTACACCTTC
NA | TRBJ2-7 | NA | TRBV7-3 | CASSPGGGAGLGYEQYF | TGTGCCAGCAGCCCCGGCGGCGGGGCAGGCTTGGGCTACGAGCAGTACTTC
NA | TRBJ2-1 | TRBD2 | TRBV11-2 | CASSLDRSGGESSYNEQFF | TGTGCCAGCAGCTTAGATCGTAGCGGGGGGGAGAGCTCCTACAATGAGCAGTTCTTC
NA | TRBJ2-7 | TRBD1 | TRBV6-1 | CASSAGQGVYEQYF | TGTGCCAGCAGCGCGGGACAGGGGGTCTACGAGCAGTACTTC
NA | TRBJ2-1 | NA | TRBV5-6 | CASSWRGQSSYNEQFF | TGTGCCAGCAGTTGGCGAGGACAGAGCTCCTACAATGAGCAGTTCTTC
NA | TRBJ1-5 | TRBD1 | TRBV10-3 | CAISPGQGQGNQPQHF | TGTGCCATCAGTCCGGGACAGGGGCAAGGCAATCAGCCCCAGCATTTT
NA | TRBJ2-3 | NA | TRBV5-1 | CASSLSGDLRDTQYF | TGCGCCAGCAGCTTATCAGGGGACCTAAGAGATACGCAGTATTTT
NA | TRBJ2-5 | NA | TRBV4-1 | CASSQARQGGLHF | TGCGCCAGCAGCCAAGCACGTCAGGGGGGCCTCCACTTC
NA | TRBJ2-1 | TRBD1 | TRBV7-6 | CASSRSRDRVRDEQFF | TGTGCCAGCAGCCGATCCCGGGACAGGGTCCGGGATGAGCAGTTCTTC
NA | TRBJ2-7 | NA | TRBV2 | CASSERPGDEQYF | TGTGCCAGCAGTGAAAGGCCAGGGGATGAGCAGTACTTC
NA | TRBJ1-1 | NA | TRBV6-4 | CASRAEQNTEAFF | TGTGCCAGCAGGGCTGAACAAAACACTGAAGCTTTCTTT
NA | TRBJ1-5 | NA | TRBV18 | CASSPPSRSNQPQHF | TGTGCCAGCTCACCACCCTCTCGGAGCAATCAGCCCCAGCATTTT
NA | TRBJ1-5 | TRBD1 | TRBV6-5 | CASSSGRQGGNQPQHF | TGTGCCAGCAGTTCCGGCCGACAGGGAGGCAATCAGCCCCAGCATTTT
NA | TRBJ1-6 | NA | TRBV28 | CASSLEHHSYNSPLHF | TGTGCCAGCAGTTTAGAGCACCACTCCTATAATTCACCCCTCCACTTT
NA | TRBJ1-1 | NA | TRBV2 | CASSPPRSMNTEAFF | TGTGCCAGCAGCCCCCCACGGAGCATGAACACTGAAGCTTTCTTT
few | TRBJ1-2 | NA | TRBV28 | CASSKGYGYTF | TGTGCCAGCAGTAAGGGGTACGGCTACACCTTC
NA | TRBJ2-1 | NA | TRBV18 | CASSPGVAWDEQFF | TGTGCCAGCTCACCAGGGGTAGCGTGGGATGAGCAGTTCTTC
NA | TRBJ2-3 | TRBD2 | TRBV5-1 | CASSESGVGTDTQYF | TGCGCCAGCAGCGAAAGCGGGGTCGGCACAGATACGCAGTATTTT
NA | TRBJ2-1 | TRBD1 | TRBV11-2 | CASSLGQGNNEQFF | TGTGCCAGCAGCTTGGGACAGGGAAACAATGAGCAGTTCTTC
NA | TRBJ1-2 | TRBD1 | TRBV28 | CASSPPGQGPGGYTF | TGTGCCAGCAGTCCACCGGGACAGGGGCCGGGTGGCTACACCTTC
NA | TRBJ2-3 | NA | TRBV19 | CASSIYEGGTDTQYF | TGTGCCAGTAGTATATATGAGGGGGGCACAGATACGCAGTATTTT
NA | TRBJ2-5 | NA | TRBV13 | CASGRLYRETQYF | TGTGCCAGCGGCCGACTCTATCGAGAGACCCAGTACTTC
NA | TRBJ1-1 | NA | TRBV6-5 | CASSYPGLNTEAFF | TGTGCCAGCAGTTACCCAGGGCTGAACACTGAAGCTTTCTTT
NA | TRBJ2-7 | TRBD2 | TRBV6-5 | CASSYEGTSGAYEQYF | TGTGCCAGCAGTTACGAAGGGACTAGCGGCGCCTACGAGCAGTACTTC
NA | TRBJ2-5 | TRBD2 | TRBV6-6 | CASTERGFGETQYF | TGTGCCAGCACCGAGCGGGGTTTTGGCGAGACCCAGTACTTC
NA | TRBJ2-7 | NA | TRBV28 | CASSLSGGQNYEQYF | TGTGCCAGCAGTTTATCGGGCGGACAGAATTACGAGCAGTACTTC
NA | TRBJ2-3 | TRBD2 | TRBV11-1 | CASSFGSGTSTDTQYF | TGTGCCAGCAGCTTTGGTAGCGGGACTAGCACAGATACGCAGTATTTT
NA | TRBJ1-1 | NA | TRBV5-1 | CASRGGNTEAFF | TGCGCCAGCAGGGGAGGGAACACTGAAGCTTTCTTT
NA | TRBJ2-6 | NA | TRBV5-6 | CASSLLRSTGANVLTF | TGTGCCAGCAGCTTGCTACGGAGCACTGGGGCCAACGTCCTGACTTTC
NA | TRBJ2-2 | NA | TRBV27 | CASSPTNTGELFF | TGTGCCAGCAGTCCAACGAACACCGGGGAGCTGTTTTTT
NA | TRBJ1-5 | NA | TRBV27 | CASSQAGENQPQHF | TGTGCCAGCAGTCAGGCAGGGGAAAATCAGCCCCAGCATTTT
NA | TRBJ1-1 | NA | TRBV7-9 | CASSLIDSYTEAFF | TGTGCCAGCAGCTTAATTGACAGTTACACTGAAGCTTTCTTT
NA | TRBJ2-7 | NA | TRBV7-9 | CASSLSDKSYEQYF | TGTGCCAGCAGCTTGTCAGACAAGTCCTACGAGCAGTACTTC
NA | TRBJ1-4 | NA | TRBV15 | CATSESGNEKLFF | TGTGCCACCAGCGAATCAGGGAATGAAAAACTGTTTTTT
NA | TRBJ2-6 | NA | TRBV6-4 | CASSDTTASGANVLTF | TGTGCCAGCAGTGATACGACAGCCTCTGGGGCCAACGTCCTGACTTTC
NA | TRBJ2-1 | TRBD2 | TRBV7-2 | CASRYSGGSSYNEQFF | TGTGCCAGCAGGTACAGCGGGGGGTCTTCCTACAATGAGCAGTTCTTC
NA | TRBJ2-3 | NA | TRBV21-1 | CARRAGVGTDTQYF | TGTGCCAGACGGGCGGGGGTCGGGACAGATACGCAGTATTTT
NA | TRBJ2-7 | TRBD1 | TRBV11-2 | CASSLVNRGNEQYF | TGTGCCAGCAGCTTAGTCAACAGGGGGAACGAGCAGTACTTC
NA | TRBJ1-5 | TRBD1 | TRBV2 | CASSLLSGTGGEPQHF | TGTGCCAGCAGTCTCCTTTCCGGGACAGGTGGGGAGCCCCAGCATTTT
few | TRBJ1-1 | NA | TRBV6-6 | CASVRSLGGNTEAFF | TGTGCCAGCGTAAGGTCATTGGGGGGGAACACTGAAGCTTTCTTT
NA | TRBJ2-7 | NA | TRBV28 | CASSPLWRLYEQYF | TGTGCCAGCAGTCCCCTGTGGCGACTCTACGAGCAGTACTTC